These 31 T cell receptor beta chains came from one sample sequenced in a study of blood T cell repertoires in COVID-19. The assay was immunoSEQ multiplex PCR, and TCRdb's table has in-frame clones only and misses some. This sample yields about 59,000 clones, of which 70% to 80% are seen a single time; roughly 10% belongs to the top ten. Sequencing was performed on peripheral blood. Receptors were obtained from a human donor in a cohort sampled during active COVID-19.

The chain is built from TRBV21-1 and TRBJ2-4; the listed D gene, TRBD1, was not tested against the DNA. TRBV21-1 is shown as a pseudogene. The CDR3 consists of 20 residues. This CDR3 is CASSKGRADTWDDRENIQYF. The CDR3 nucleotides read TGTGCCAGCAGCAAAGGAAGGGCGGACACTTGGGATGACCGGGAAAACATTCAGTACTTC.

This sequence joins TRBV19 and TRBJ2-1, with 7 bases identical to TRBD2. Looked up from germline, CDR1 is LNHDA and CDR2 is SQIVND (reference sequence). Trimming took 1 base from V and 8 from J; bases not matched to a gene: 11. The CDR3 is made up of 16 amino acids. CDR3 sequence (DNA): TGTGCCAGTAGTATAGTCCCGGGCGGGAGTTTCCATGAGCAGTTCTTC. Protein sequence: CASSIVPGGSFHEQFF.

The chain has TRBV18 and TRBJ2-4; TRBD2 is a possible D gene (7 bases). The V end lost 6 bases, the J end lost 0 bases, and 24 bases lay between the germline ends. Germline V gene data show CDR1 as KGHSH and CDR2 as LQKENI. This CDR3 comprises 19 residues. The CDR3 region has the DNA TGTGCCAGCTCCCCCCGACTAGCCGGGACAAACATAGCCAAAAACATTCAGTACTTC. Translating gives CASSPRLAGTNIAKNIQYF. The full variable domain, completed using reference TRBV18 and TRBJ2-4, is NAGVMQNPRHLVRRRGQEARLRCSPMKGHSHVYWYRQLPEEGLKFMVYLQKENIIDESGMPKERFSAEFPKEGPSILRIQQVVRGDSAAYFCASSPRLAGTNIAKNIQYFGAGTRLSVL.

This chain joins TRBV29-1 and TRBJ2-7, with TRBD2 as a possible D gene (5 bases). The germline V and J ends were trimmed by 1 base and 6 bases, with 7 bases remaining between them. The CDR3 is 11 residues long. In germline, CDR1 is SQVTM, CDR2 ANQGSEA. The CDR3 spells CSVEVRGEQYF. CDR3 nucleotides: TGCAGCGTTGAAGTCCGGGGCGAGCAGTACTTC.

This sequence joins TRBV28 and TRBJ2-7, with D possibly being TRBD1 (6 bases). The CDR3 is 17 amino acids. Trimming shortened V by 5 bases and J by 4 bases, and 24 bases separated the two germline ends. Germline values: CDR1 MDHEN, CDR2 SYDVKM. In DNA form, the CDR3 reads TGTGCCAGCAGTCCCCGGCAGGGGAAGGCTAACGCTTACGAGCAGTACTTC. It yields the protein CASSPRQGKANAYEQYF.

This chain links TRBV9 with TRBJ2-1; 7 bases are a match to TRBD2. The CDR3 consists of 12 residues. From germline, CDR1 is SGDLS and CDR2 YYNGEE. Losses at the gene ends were 4 bases for V and 14 bases for J; bases not matched to a gene: 9. The CDR3 nucleotides are TGTGCCAGCAGCCCCAGCGGGAAGGAGAAGTTCTTC. Its protein product is CASSPSGKEKFF.

This clone appeared a few times. V is TRBV19 and J is TRBJ1-1, with a possible D match to TRBD1 (5 bases). Germline loops: CDR1 LNHDA, CDR2 SQIVND (reference sequence). Between the trimmed V and J ends, which lost 5 bases and 2 bases, there was a span of 15 bases. This CDR3 has 15 amino acids. DNA of the CDR3: TGTGCCAGTAGTTCCCGGGCAGGGACTAACACTGAAGCTTTCTTT. Protein: CASSSRAGTNTEAFF.

This clone was counted a few times. The chain uses TRBV2 and TRBJ2-3, with 12 bases that match TRBD2. The CDR3 has 15 residues. Germline trimming cut 6 bases from V and 6 bases from J; bases unmatched to any gene: 7. CDR1 and CDR2 (germline): SNHLY, FYNNEI. The CDR3 region has the DNA TGTGCCAGCAGCCTAGCGGGAGGGCCCATCGATACGCAGTATTTT. Translation: CASSLAGGPIDTQYF.

The chain is built from TRBV4-2 and TRBJ1-3; the D is unclear. Germline assignment: CDR1 LGHNA and CDR2 YNFKEQ. The V end was cut by 1 base, the J end by 3 bases, with 10 bases between. The CDR3 is 15 amino acids. CDR3 in DNA: TGTGCCAGCAGCCAAGTAGGTGGCGGTGGAAACACCATATATTTT. Its translation: CASSQVGGGGNTIYF.

This clone came up a few times. This chain links TRBV19 with TRBJ1-5; no definite D call. The CDR3 sequence is 12 residues long. The germline V gene has CDR1 LNHDA and CDR2 SQIVND (reference sequence). Trimming shortened V by 6 bases and J by 4 bases, and 7 bases separated the two germline ends. The CDR3 DNA follows: TGTGCCAGTAGACAGCAAAATCAGCCCCAGCATTTT. It is translated as CASRQQNQPQHF.

The rearrangement links TRBV6-2 or TRBV6-3 to TRBJ1-3; D remains unclear. V shed 2 bases and J shed 0 bases, with 11 bases lying between them. Per the germline V gene, CDR1 is MNHEY and CDR2 is SVGEGT. CDR3 length: 16 residues. The CDR3 spells CASSYHVGDSGNTIYF. DNA of the CDR3: TGTGCCAGCAGTTACCACGTCGGGGACTCTGGAAACACCATATATTTT.

This clone came up a few times. The V call is TRBV7-8, the J call TRBJ1-2; 7 nucleotides align to TRBD1. This CDR3 spans 15 amino acids. CDR1 and CDR2 (germline): SGHVS, FQNEAQ. The trim removed 0 bases at V and 5 bases at J, leaving 6 bases unmatched. CDR3 amino acids: CASSLAGPGGYGYTF. CDR3 sequence (DNA): TGTGCCAGCAGCTTAGCGGGTCCAGGGGGGTATGGCTACACCTTC.

The chain recombines TRBV7-2 with TRBJ2-7; 7 bases line up with TRBD1. V lost 5 bases and J lost 3; bases outside the gene matches: 4. The CDR3 has 13 residues. Germline V lookup: CDR1 SGHTA, CDR2 FQGNSA. CDR3 nucleotides: TGTGCCAGCAGCCCAGGACAGGTCTACGAGCAGTACTTC. This translates into CASSPGQVYEQYF.

The V call is TRBV18, the J call TRBJ2-2, with 8 bases lining up with TRBD1. V dropped 2 bases and J dropped 6; count of bases not matched to a gene: 11. This CDR3 region has 17 residues. Germline CDR1 is KGHSH and CDR2 is LQKENI. The CDR3 DNA reads as TGTGCCAGCTCACCATCTTCAGGGGGCCTAAGTGCCGGGGAGCTGTTTTTT. Translation gives CASSPSSGGLSAGELFF.

About this clone itself: Different DNA sequences within this sample yield the same CDR3. The chain recombines TRBV7-9 with TRBJ2-5; TRBD2 aligns across 10 bases. Trimming cost V 6 bases and J 4 bases; bases outside gene matches: 17. This CDR3 has 18 amino acids. Germline-derived CDR1 and CDR2 are SEHNR and FQNEAQ (reference sequence). CDR3 bases: TGTGCCAGCAGGAGGTCGGGGCTAGCGGGAGCGACAGGAGAGACCCAGTACTTC. Its protein is CASRRSGLAGATGETQYF.

The chain uses TRBV19 and TRBJ2-1; weak D call: TRBD1 (5 bases). V gave up 7 bases and J gave up 7 bases, with 17 bases separating them. Germline values: CDR1 LNHDA, CDR2 SQIVND (reference sequence). The CDR3 consists of 14 residues. DNA for the CDR3: TGTGCCAGTACGGCCAACTCAGGGTGGAATGAGCAGTTCTTC. Residues: CASTANSGWNEQFF.

This clone was seen once. The chain uses TRBV6-2 or TRBV6-3 and TRBJ2-7; 9 nucleotides line up with TRBD2. This CDR3 spans 15 amino acids. V shed 0 bases, J shed 4 bases, and the junction held 4 bases outside the gene matches. The germline V gene has CDR1 MNHEY and CDR2 SVGEGT. CDR3 DNA: TGTGCCAGCAGTTACTCGCGACTAGCGGCGTACGAGCAGTACTTC. Translated: CASSYSRLAAYEQYF.

The chain uses TRBV5-6 and TRBJ1-1; maybe TRBD1 (6 bases). V dropped 2 bases and J dropped 1 base, with 9 bases sitting between them. The germline gives CDR1 SGHDT, CDR2 YYEEEE. This CDR3 has 14 amino acids. The CDR3 DNA is TGTGCCAGCAGCTTCGGCAGGGGGAACACTGAAGCTTTCTTT. Its protein is CASSFGRGNTEAFF.

This clone was observed a few times. The V call is TRBV10-3, the J call TRBJ1-5; 10 bases are a match to TRBD1. Germline V gene lookup returns CDR1 ENHRY and CDR2 SYGVKD. The CDR3 sequence is 16 residues long. Trimming at V came to 5 bases and at J to 0 bases, leaving 4 bases not matched to a gene. The CDR3 coding sequence is TGTGCCATCAGTCCGGGACAGGGGTATAGCAATCAGCCCCAGCATTTT. It encodes CAISPGQGYSNQPQHF.

This chain connects TRBV19 to TRBJ1-5; D not resolved. V was shortened by 6 bases and J by 8 bases, with 11 bases between the two germline ends. The CDR3 length is 12 residues. Germline values: CDR1 LNHDA, CDR2 SQIVND (reference sequence). As DNA, the CDR3 is TGTGCCAGTAGCACTCTTTATGAGCCCCAGCATTTT. Translated: CASSTLYEPQHF.

This sequence joins TRBV5-6 and TRBJ1-2; 7 bases are shared with TRBD1. In germline, CDR1 is SGHDT, CDR2 YYEEEE. V lost 2 bases and J lost 4; bases outside the gene matches: 11. This CDR3 region has 16 residues. DNA of the CDR3: TGTGCCAGCAGCTTCGGGACAGTAATTCTCGCCTATGGCTACACCTTC. As protein: CASSFGTVILAYGYTF. Together with reference TRBV5-6 and TRBJ1-2, the CDR3 gives the full variable domain: DAGVTQSPTHLIKTRGQQVTLRCSPKSGHDTVSWYQQALGQGPQFIFQYYEEEERQRGNFPDRFSGHQFPNYSSELNVNALLLGDSALYLCASSFGTVILAYGYTFGSGTRLTVV.

The rearrangement joins TRBV6-6 to TRBJ1-1; D unclear. Deletions cut 8 bases from V and 1 base from J, with 11 bases between. This CDR3 contains 13 residues. Germline lookup yields CDR1 MNHNY and CDR2 SVGAGI (reference sequence). In DNA form, the CDR3 reads TGTGCCAGCGGGAGGACCGAGAACACTGAAGCTTTCTTT. It codes for CASGRTENTEAFF.

This clone has only a few counts. V gene TRBV30 combines with J gene TRBJ2-2, with TRBD1 matching over 8 bases. V shed 5 bases, J shed 4 bases, and the junction held 6 bases outside the gene matches. Germline V lookup: CDR1 GTSNPN, CDR2 SVGIG (reference sequence). The CDR3 runs 14 residues. DNA for the CDR3: TGTGCCTGGGATGGACAGGGTGTCACCGGGGAGCTGTTTTTT. Encoded protein: CAWDGQGVTGELFF. Together with reference TRBV30 and TRBJ2-2, the CDR3 gives the full variable domain: SQTIHQWPATLVQPVGSPLSLECTVEGTSNPNLYWYRQAAGRGLQLLFYSVGIGQISSEVPQNLSASRPQDRQFILSSKKLLLSDSGFYLCAWDGQGVTGELFFGEGSRLTVL.

V gene TRBV2 combines with J gene TRBJ2-1; 7 positions match TRBD1. The CDR3 runs 12 residues. Germline trimming cut 10 bases from V and 8 bases from J; bases unmatched to any gene: 8. From germline, CDR1 is SNHLY and CDR2 FYNNEI. The CDR3 DNA sequence: TGTGCCATCCCAAGGGGGCGGGATGAGCAGTTCTTC. This sequence encodes CAIPRGRDEQFF.

This chain uses TRBV7-3 with TRBJ1-1; perhaps TRBD1 as D (6 bases). Trimming cost V 4 bases and J 1 base, with 7 bases left between them. CDR3 length: 13 amino acids. The germline CDR1 and CDR2 sequences are SGHTA and FQGTGA. DNA of the CDR3: TGTGCCAGCAGCTCAGGGGAGAACACTGAAGCTTTCTTT. This codes for CASSSGENTEAFF.

This clone appeared a single time. This chain links TRBV9 with TRBJ2-3; D ambiguous. Trimming took 2 bases from V and 0 from J, leaving 10 bases between them. The CDR3 runs 15 residues. CDR1 and CDR2 from the germline V gene are SGDLS and YYNGEE. The CDR3 spells CASSVGRPSTDTQYF. Written as DNA, the CDR3 is TGTGCCAGCAGCGTGGGCAGACCGAGCACAGATACGCAGTATTTT.

The rearrangement links TRBV6-2 or TRBV6-3 to TRBJ2-7, with TRBD2 as a possible D gene (6 bases). Trimming left V 5 bases short and J 0 bases short, with 11 bases between. Germline CDR1 is MNHEY and CDR2 is SVGEGT. CDR3 length: 14 amino acids. The CDR3 is CASSLDGSSYEQYF. CDR3 nucleotides: TGTGCCAGCAGTCTTGACGGGAGCTCCTACGAGCAGTACTTC.

This chain joins TRBV6-2 or TRBV6-3 and TRBJ2-7; 10 bases fit TRBD2. Germline values: CDR1 MNHEY, CDR2 SVGEGT. With V trimmed by 2 bases and J by 4 bases, 5 bases remained unmatched. The CDR3 has 15 amino acids. DNA for the CDR3: TGTGCCAGCAGTTACGCGGGGACTAGCGAGTACGAGCAGTACTTC. This codes for CASSYAGTSEYEQYF.

The CDR3 coding sequence is TGTGCCAGCTCACCGAGCACCTCTGGGGCCAACGTCCTGACTTTC. This sequence encodes CASSPSTSGANVLTF. V and J are TRBV18 and TRBJ2-6, with unresolved D. The germline V and J ends were trimmed by 3 bases and 0 bases, with 6 bases remaining between them. This CDR3 is 15 amino acids long. Germline V gene sequence: CDR1 KGHSH, CDR2 LQKENI.

The sample holds a few counts of this clone. The gene calls are TRBV2 and TRBJ1-5; D is unclear. Germline CDR1 reads SNHLY; CDR2 reads FYNNEI. This CDR3 is built from 13 residues. With 1 base removed from V and 5 bases from J, the gap between germline ends came to 6 bases. CDR3 bases: TGTGCCAGCAGTGAAGTGCGGGATCAGCCCCAGCATTTT. Protein product: CASSEVRDQPQHF. The complete variable domain, with remaining parts taken from reference TRBV2 and TRBJ1-5, reads EPEVTQTPSHQVTQMGQEVILRCVPISNHLYFYWYRQILGQKVEFLVSFYNNEISEKSEIFDDQFSVERPDGSNFTLKIRSTKLEDSAMYFCASSEVRDQPQHFGDGTRLSIL.

The chain combines TRBV9 with TRBJ2-7; 8 bases line up with TRBD2. CDR1 is SGDLS and CDR2 is YYNGEE in the germline V gene. V was clipped by 3 bases and J by 3 bases; unmatched bases: 5. This CDR3 has 14 amino acids. CDR3 loop: CASSDGLAGYEQYF. In nucleotides, the CDR3 is TGTGCCAGCAGCGACGGACTAGCCGGCTACGAGCAGTACTTC.